The 25 T cell receptor beta chains in this list originate from one sample, sequenced in a study of blood T cell repertoires in COVID-19. Measured with immunoSEQ multiplex PCR; TCRdb has only the in-frame clones, and not every one. The sample lists 150,000 or so clones, roughly 91% seen once, with approximately 2.2% in the top ten. The material sequenced was peripheral blood. The receptors derive from a man younger than 30 with acute or convalescent COVID-19.

This clone was counted only a few times. The chain joins TRBV2 to TRBJ1-5; 11 nucleotides match TRBD1. V was pared by 6 bases and J by 5 bases, with 9 bases of the junction left unmatched. Germline lookup yields CDR1 SNHLY and CDR2 FYNNEI. The CDR3 consists of 16 residues. CDR3 protein: CASRSPGTGGHQPQHF. For the CDR3, the DNA is TGTGCCAGCAGGAGCCCCGGGACAGGGGGACATCAGCCCCAGCATTTT.

V and J are TRBV27 and TRBJ2-3, with 7 bases fitting TRBD2. The germline gives CDR1 MNHEY, CDR2 SMNVEV (reference sequence). CDR3 length: 15 residues. J was trimmed by 2 bases and V by 5 bases; bases with no gene match: 7. In DNA form, the CDR3 reads TGTGCCAGCAGTAGCGGGACTTTATACACAGATACGCAGTATTTT. It specifies CASSSGTLYTDTQYF.

About this clone itself: In the same sample, other DNA sequences code for this CDR3. The chain couples TRBV5-1 to TRBJ2-7, with 9 bases lining up with TRBD1. Germline lookup yields CDR1 SGHRS and CDR2 YFSETQ. CDR3 size: 14 residues. The ends lost 0 bases at V and 4 bases at J; junction bases unmatched: 2. The CDR3 region has the DNA TGCGCCAGCAGCTTGGGACAGGGGGTGTACGAGCAGTACTTC. It specifies CASSLGQGVYEQYF. Supplemented by reference TRBV5-1 and TRBJ2-7, the full variable domain reads KAGVTQTPRYLIKTRGQQVTLSCSPISGHRSVSWYQQTPGQGLQFLFEYFSETQRNKGNFPGRFSGRQFSNSRSEMNVSTLELGDSALYLCASSLGQGVYEQYFGPGTRLTVT.

The rearrangement links TRBV5-1 to TRBJ2-1, with 10 bases identical to TRBD2. The length of the CDR3 is 17 residues. Germline V CDR1 and CDR2: SGHRS, YFSETQ. Losses at the gene ends were 2 bases for V and 5 bases for J; bases not matched to a gene: 10. The CDR3 spells CASSLGLLAGSHNEQFF. The DNA for the CDR3 is TGCGCCAGCAGCTTAGGCCTACTAGCGGGGAGCCACAATGAGCAGTTCTTC.

This clone was recorded once. The chain recombines TRBV30 with TRBJ1-5; the D gene is possibly TRBD1 (5 bases). V shed 2 bases and J shed 2 bases, with 7 bases lying between them. This CDR3 has 13 amino acids. Germline V gives CDR1 GTSNPN, CDR2 SVGIG (reference sequence). CDR3 DNA sequence: TGTGCCTGGAGTACAGGCCGCAATCAGCCCCAGCATTTT. Protein product: CAWSTGRNQPQHF.

The V and J genes are TRBV19 and TRBJ1-5; D remains ambiguous. Germline lookup yields CDR1 LNHDA and CDR2 SQIVND (reference sequence). The CDR3 has 13 amino acids. Trimming took 7 bases from V and 0 from J, leaving 7 bases between them. CDR3 nucleotides: TGTGCCAGTAAAGAGTTTAGCAATCAGCCCCAGCATTTT. Residues: CASKEFSNQPQHF.

The V call is TRBV7-8, the J call TRBJ1-2; 9 positions match TRBD1. The germline gives CDR1 SGHVS, CDR2 FQNEAQ. V lost 2 bases and J lost 4; bases outside the gene matches: 5. This CDR3 has 15 amino acids. In DNA form, the CDR3 reads TGTGCCAGCAGCTTAATGGGACAGGGTGTCTATGGCTACACCTTC. Protein: CASSLMGQGVYGYTF. The full variable domain, its missing parts supplied by reference TRBV7-8 and TRBJ1-2, is GAGVSQSPRYKVAKRGQDVALRCDPISGHVSLFWYQQALGQGPEFLTYFQNEAQLDKSGLPSDRFFAERPEGSVSTLKIQRTQQEDSAVYLCASSLMGQGVYGYTFGSGTRLTVV.

In DNA, the CDR3 is TGTGCCAGCAGTAACAGGTACTACGAGCAGTACTTC. The encoded protein is CASSNRYYEQYF. V usage is TRBV2 and J usage is TRBJ2-7; D may be TRBD1 (5 bases). In germline, CDR1 is SNHLY, CDR2 FYNNEI. Trimming took 5 bases from V and 3 from J, leaving 8 bases between them. This CDR3 contains 12 residues.

This chain uses TRBV6-1 with TRBJ1-5; D ambiguous. Germline CDR1 is MNHNS and CDR2 is SASEGT. This CDR3 is built from 15 residues. V was clipped by 2 bases and J by 5 bases, with 13 bases between them. CDR3: CASSEMPTADQPQHF. CDR3 nucleotide sequence: TGTGCCAGCAGTGAAATGCCCACAGCGGATCAGCCCCAGCATTTT.

The CDR3 sequence: CASSYSRRGLEAFF. In nucleotides, the CDR3 is TGTGCCAGCAGTTACTCTCGCCGGGGGTTGGAAGCTTTCTTT. The gene calls are TRBV6-5 and TRBJ1-1, with D perhaps TRBD1 (5 bases). The CDR3 covers 14 residues. Germline CDR1 is MNHEY and CDR2 is SVGAGI. Deletions cut 0 bases from V and 8 bases from J, with 13 bases between.

The J gene is TRBJ1-3, the V gene TRBV7-9, with D maybe TRBD1 (6 bases). This CDR3 contains 16 residues. Germline loops: CDR1 SEHNR, CDR2 FQNEAQ (reference sequence). Trimming removed 4 bases from V and 5 bases from J, with 18 bases in between. CDR3 protein: CASSSRRVDRRNTIYF. In nucleotides, the CDR3 is TGTGCCAGCAGCTCACGTAGGGTGGACAGAAGAAACACCATATATTTT.

The J gene is TRBJ1-1, the V gene TRBV20-1, with 10 bases identical to TRBD1. CDR1 and CDR2 (germline): DFQATT, SNEGSKA (reference sequence). V dropped 3 bases and J dropped 3; count of bases not matched to a gene: 4. The CDR3 runs to 14 residues. The CDR3 reads CSASETGGDTEAFF. DNA for the CDR3: TGCAGTGCTAGTGAGACAGGGGGCGACACTGAAGCTTTCTTT.

In nucleotides, the CDR3 is TGTGCCAGCAGCTTAGCCGGGGGGCCGAACACCGGGGAGCTGTTTTTT. This sequence encodes CASSLAGGPNTGELFF. The chain joins TRBV11-2 to TRBJ2-2, with D possibly matching TRBD2 (7 bases). Trimming left V 1 base short and J 0 bases short, with 9 bases between. Per germline, CDR1 SGHAT and CDR2 FQNNGV. The CDR3 spans 16 residues.

This chain joins TRBV15 and TRBJ2-3; 7 bases agree with TRBD1. Germline CDR1 reads LNHNV; CDR2 reads YYDKDF (reference sequence). The CDR3 runs to 15 residues. Unmatched junction bases numbered 5, after V lost 1 base and J lost 4 bases. CDR3 loop: CATSRGGQASDTQYF. The CDR3 DNA follows: TGTGCCACCAGCAGAGGAGGACAGGCCTCAGATACGCAGTATTTT.

The chain combines TRBV5-1 with TRBJ2-7, with 9 positions matching TRBD2. Germline V gene data show CDR1 as SGHRS and CDR2 as YFSETQ. This CDR3 is built from 18 residues. V was clipped by 2 bases and J by 2 bases; unmatched bases: 14. CDR3: CASSLAIASGKIPYEQYF. The CDR3 DNA reads as TGCGCCAGCAGCTTAGCCATCGCTAGCGGGAAGATACCCTACGAGCAGTACTTC. The variable domain in full, with the rest retrieved from reference TRBV5-1 and TRBJ2-7, is KAGVTQTPRYLIKTRGQQVTLSCSPISGHRSVSWYQQTPGQGLQFLFEYFSETQRNKGNFPGRFSGRQFSNSRSEMNVSTLELGDSALYLCASSLAIASGKIPYEQYFGPGTRLTVT.

The rearrangement links TRBV3-1 (or the pseudogene TRBV3-2) to TRBJ1-1, with D possibly being TRBD1 (5 bases). The V end was cut by 4 bases, the J end by 3 bases, with 18 bases between. CDR1 and CDR2 from the germline V gene are LGHDT and YNNKEL (reference sequence). The CDR3 has 16 residues. The CDR3 DNA follows: TGTGCCAGCAGCCCTAGGTCAGGGCGGAGTTACACTGAAGCTTTCTTT. This sequence encodes CASSPRSGRSYTEAFF.

The chain recombines TRBV18 with TRBJ2-4, with D tentatively TRBD2 (5 bases). The CDR3 extends over 12 amino acids. V shed 3 bases and J shed 9 bases, with 9 bases lying between them. Per the germline V gene, CDR1 is KGHSH and CDR2 is LQKENI. The CDR3 reads CASSPGSGIQYF. The CDR3 bases are TGTGCCAGCTCACCGGGGAGCGGCATTCAGTACTTC.

This rearrangement joins TRBV9 to TRBJ1-1, with a weak D call TRBD1 (5 bases). The CDR3 loop spans 16 amino acids. V dropped 1 base and J dropped 4 bases, with 17 bases sitting between them. In germline, CDR1 is SGDLS, CDR2 YYNGEE. The CDR3: CASSVLPGEDITEAFF. DNA of the CDR3: TGTGCCAGCAGCGTACTTCCGGGGGAGGATATCACTGAAGCTTTCTTT.

The chain is built from TRBV6-1 and TRBJ1-1; D uncertain. There are 19 residues in the CDR3. Germline CDR1 reads MNHNS; CDR2 reads SASEGT. V lost 1 base and J 5 bases, leaving 26 bases between the germline ends. In DNA, the CDR3 is TGTGCCAGCAGTGAAGGGTTTGTTATCGACTTCCTGGCGGATACTGAAGCTTTCTTT. Translating it yields CASSEGFVIDFLADTEAFF.

The chain is built from TRBV9 and TRBJ1-1; D is unresolved. This CDR3 comprises 14 residues. The V gene's germline CDR1 is SGDLS and CDR2 YYNGEE. V lost 3 bases to trimming and J lost 3 bases, with 12 bases between them. DNA for the CDR3: TGTGCCAGCAGCGGCCTCGCGGGGTACACTGAAGCTTTCTTT. This encodes CASSGLAGYTEAFF.

This clone was observed a single time. The chain employs TRBV19 and TRBJ1-3; perhaps TRBD1 as D (5 bases). Germline V gene sequence: CDR1 LNHDA, CDR2 SQIVND (reference sequence). V lost 4 bases to trimming and J lost 7 bases, with 17 bases between them. The CDR3 totals 15 residues. The CDR3 reads CASSTPVGTGNTIYF. CDR3 nucleotides: TGTGCCAGTAGTACCCCCGTGGGTACAGGCAACACCATATATTTT.

The chain carries TRBV19 and TRBJ2-1; 7 bases are shared with TRBD2. Germline V gene lookup returns CDR1 LNHDA and CDR2 SQIVND (reference sequence). CDR3 size: 17 residues. The V segment lost 1 base and the J segment 4 bases; nucleotides outside the gene matches: 10. This CDR3 is CASSIVLGGEGYNEQFF. The CDR3 coding sequence is TGTGCCAGTAGTATAGTCCTTGGGGGGGAGGGTTACAATGAGCAGTTCTTC.

CDR3: CASSLQGTNSPLHF. For the CDR3, the DNA is TGCGCCAGCAGCTTACAGGGTACCAATTCACCCCTCCACTTT. The chain joins TRBV5-1 to TRBJ1-6, with D possibly TRBD1 on 6 matching bases. Germline assignment: CDR1 SGHRS and CDR2 YFSETQ. The V end was cut by 2 bases, the J end by 7 bases, with 10 bases between. CDR3 length equals 14 residues.

This chain joins TRBV6-5 and TRBJ1-3; 7 bases are shared with TRBD1. This CDR3 region has 12 residues. Germline V gene lookup returns CDR1 MNHEY and CDR2 SVGAGI. Germline trimming cut 7 bases from V and 8 bases from J; bases unmatched to any gene: 5. The CDR3 DNA sequence: TGTGCCAGCAAAGGGACAGCACACACCATATATTTT. It translates to CASKGTAHTIYF.

The J gene is TRBJ2-7, the V gene TRBV7-2, with D tentatively TRBD1 (5 bases). CDR3 size: 15 residues. The germline V gene encodes CDR1 SGHTA and CDR2 FQGNSA. Trimming removed 1 base at V and 0 bases at J, with 10 bases between. For the CDR3, the DNA is TGTGCCAGCAGCTTAGTCATCGACAGCTCCTACGAGCAGTACTTC. Protein: CASSLVIDSSYEQYF.